This T cell receptor beta chain was obtained from a study of shared clonotypes between healthy human individuals. The CDR3 has 14 amino acids. Trimming removed 4 bases from V and 8 bases from J, with 15 bases in between. The germline V gene has CDR1 MDHEN and CDR2 SYDVKM. The naive CD8 subset, CD45RO-negative cells positively selected for CCR7, excluded terminally differentiated effector memory CD45RA+ cells. The method was immunoSEQ multiplex PCR; TCRdb's version includes in-frame clones alone and lacks a portion of them. The data hold about 680,000 clones, with roughly 94% observed a single time. The chain has TRBV28 and TRBJ2-1; D unresolved. The receptor was derived from a young man in good health. Sequenced: naive CD8+ T cells sorted from blood. Here the CDR3 DNA reads TGTGCCAGCAGTTCCGCCCGGGTAAGGGATGAGCAGTTCTTC. It encodes CASSSARVRDEQFF.